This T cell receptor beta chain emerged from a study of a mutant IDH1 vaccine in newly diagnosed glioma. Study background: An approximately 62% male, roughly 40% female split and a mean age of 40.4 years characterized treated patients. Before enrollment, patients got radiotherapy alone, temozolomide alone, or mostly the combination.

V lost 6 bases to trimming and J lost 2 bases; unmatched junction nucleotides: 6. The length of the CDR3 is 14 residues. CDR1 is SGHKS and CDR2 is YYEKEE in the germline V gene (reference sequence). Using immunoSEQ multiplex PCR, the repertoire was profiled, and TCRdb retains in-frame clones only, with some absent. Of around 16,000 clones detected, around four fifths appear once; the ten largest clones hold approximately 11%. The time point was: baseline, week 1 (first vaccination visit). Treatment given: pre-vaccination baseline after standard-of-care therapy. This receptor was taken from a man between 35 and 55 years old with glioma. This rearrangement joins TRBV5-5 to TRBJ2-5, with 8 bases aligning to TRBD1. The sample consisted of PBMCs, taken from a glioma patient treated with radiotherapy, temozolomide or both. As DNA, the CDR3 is TGTGCCAGCACCAAAGGACAGGGACAAGAGACCCAGTACTTC. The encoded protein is CASTKGQGQETQYF.